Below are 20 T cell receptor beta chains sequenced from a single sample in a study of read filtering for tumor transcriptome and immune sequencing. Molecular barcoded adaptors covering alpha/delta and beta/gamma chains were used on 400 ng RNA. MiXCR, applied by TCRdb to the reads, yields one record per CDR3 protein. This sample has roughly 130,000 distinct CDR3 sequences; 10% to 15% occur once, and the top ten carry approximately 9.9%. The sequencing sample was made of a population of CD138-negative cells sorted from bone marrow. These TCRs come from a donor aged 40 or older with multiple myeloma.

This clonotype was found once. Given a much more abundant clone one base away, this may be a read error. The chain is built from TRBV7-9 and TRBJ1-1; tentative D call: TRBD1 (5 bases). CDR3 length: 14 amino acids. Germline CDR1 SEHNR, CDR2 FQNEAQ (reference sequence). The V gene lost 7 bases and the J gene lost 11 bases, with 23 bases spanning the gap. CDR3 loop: CASTFQPTQGGAFF. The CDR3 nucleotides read TGTGCCAGCACCTTTCAGCCGACCCAGGGTGGGGCTTTCTTT.

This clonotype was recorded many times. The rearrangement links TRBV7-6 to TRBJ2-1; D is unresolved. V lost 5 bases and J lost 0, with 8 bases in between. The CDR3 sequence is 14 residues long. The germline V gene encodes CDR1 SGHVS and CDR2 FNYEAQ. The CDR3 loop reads CASSPLSSYNEQFF. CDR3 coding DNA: TGTGCCAGCAGCCCCTTAAGCTCCTACAATGAGCAGTTCTTC. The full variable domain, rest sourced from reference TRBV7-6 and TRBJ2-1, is GAGVSQSPRYKVTKRGQDVALRCDPISGHVSLYWYRQALGQGPEFLTYFNYEAQQDKSGLPNDRFSAERPEGSISTLTIQRTEQRDSAMYRCASSPLSSYNEQFFGPGTRLTVL.

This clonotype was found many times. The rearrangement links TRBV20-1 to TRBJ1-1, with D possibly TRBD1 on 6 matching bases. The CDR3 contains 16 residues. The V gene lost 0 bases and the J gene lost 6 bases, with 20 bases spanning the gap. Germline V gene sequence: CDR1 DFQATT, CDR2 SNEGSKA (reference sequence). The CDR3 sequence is CSARDAERGDVSEAFF. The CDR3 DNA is TGCAGTGCTAGAGATGCCGAGAGGGGGGACGTCTCTGAAGCTTTCTTT.

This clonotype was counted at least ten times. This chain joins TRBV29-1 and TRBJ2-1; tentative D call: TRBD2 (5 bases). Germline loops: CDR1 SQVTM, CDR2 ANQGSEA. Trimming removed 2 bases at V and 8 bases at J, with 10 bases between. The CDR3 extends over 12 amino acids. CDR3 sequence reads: CSVEFSVDEQFF. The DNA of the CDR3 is TGCAGCGTTGAATTTAGCGTGGATGAGCAGTTCTTC.

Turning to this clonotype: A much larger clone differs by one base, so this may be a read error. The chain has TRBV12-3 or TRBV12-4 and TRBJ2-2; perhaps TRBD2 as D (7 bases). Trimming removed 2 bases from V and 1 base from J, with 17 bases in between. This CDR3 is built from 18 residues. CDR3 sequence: CASSLNGGGGQNTGELFF. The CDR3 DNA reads TGTGCCAGCAGTTTAAATGGTGGCGGGGGCCAGAACACCGGGGAGCTGTTTTTT.

CDR3 protein: CATLRDRSYNSPLHF. CDR3 DNA sequence: TGTGCCACCCTCCGGGACCGCTCCTATAATTCACCCCTCCACTTT. This chain joins TRBV6-5 and TRBJ1-6; D may be TRBD1 (5 bases). The length of the CDR3 is 15 residues. CDR1 is MNHEY, CDR2 SVGAGI, per germline. V was shortened by 10 bases and J by 0 bases, with 13 bases between the two germline ends.

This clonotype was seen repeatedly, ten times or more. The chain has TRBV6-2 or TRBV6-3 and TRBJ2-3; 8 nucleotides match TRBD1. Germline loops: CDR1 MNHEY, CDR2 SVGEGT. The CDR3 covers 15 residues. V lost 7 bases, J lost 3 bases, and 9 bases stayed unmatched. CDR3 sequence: CASNPGQGGTDTQYF. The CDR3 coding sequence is TGTGCCAGCAACCCCGGACAGGGTGGAACAGATACGCAGTATTTT.

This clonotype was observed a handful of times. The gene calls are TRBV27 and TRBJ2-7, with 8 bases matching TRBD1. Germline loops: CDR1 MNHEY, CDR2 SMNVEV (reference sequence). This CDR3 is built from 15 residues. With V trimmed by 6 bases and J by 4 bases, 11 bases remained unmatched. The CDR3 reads CASSEGTGKLYEQYF. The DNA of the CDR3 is TGTGCCAGCAGCGAGGGGACAGGAAAGCTTTACGAGCAGTACTTC.

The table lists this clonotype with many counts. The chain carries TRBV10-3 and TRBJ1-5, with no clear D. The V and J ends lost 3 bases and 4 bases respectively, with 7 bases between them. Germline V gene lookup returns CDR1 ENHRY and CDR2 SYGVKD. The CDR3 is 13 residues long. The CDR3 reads CAISEMGNQPQHF. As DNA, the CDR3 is TGTGCCATCAGTGAAATGGGAAATCAGCCCCAGCATTTT.

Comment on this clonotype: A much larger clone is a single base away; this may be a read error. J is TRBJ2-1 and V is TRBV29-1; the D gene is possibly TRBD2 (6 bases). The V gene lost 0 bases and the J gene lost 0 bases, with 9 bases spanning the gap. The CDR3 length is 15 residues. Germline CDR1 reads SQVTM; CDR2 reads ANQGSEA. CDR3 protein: CSVEENGSSYNEQFF. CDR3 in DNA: TGCAGCGTTGAAGAGAACGGGAGCTCCTACAATGAGCAGTTCTTC.

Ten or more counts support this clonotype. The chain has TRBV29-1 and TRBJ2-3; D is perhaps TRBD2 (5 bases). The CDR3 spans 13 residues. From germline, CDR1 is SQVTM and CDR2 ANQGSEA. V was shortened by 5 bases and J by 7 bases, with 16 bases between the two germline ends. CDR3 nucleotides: TGCAGCGTTTTAGCGCCCCCGGGGTATACGCAGTATTTT. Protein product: CSVLAPPGYTQYF.

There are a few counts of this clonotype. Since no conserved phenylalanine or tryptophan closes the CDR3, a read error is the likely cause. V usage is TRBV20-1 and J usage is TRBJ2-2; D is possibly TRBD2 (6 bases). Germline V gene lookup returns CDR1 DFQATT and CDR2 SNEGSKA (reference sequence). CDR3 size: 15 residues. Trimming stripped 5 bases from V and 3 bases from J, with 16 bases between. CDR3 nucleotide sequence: TGCAGTGCTGTAAGAGGGCGGGGAGACACCGGGGAGCTGTTTCTT. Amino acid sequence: CSAVRGRGDTGELFL.

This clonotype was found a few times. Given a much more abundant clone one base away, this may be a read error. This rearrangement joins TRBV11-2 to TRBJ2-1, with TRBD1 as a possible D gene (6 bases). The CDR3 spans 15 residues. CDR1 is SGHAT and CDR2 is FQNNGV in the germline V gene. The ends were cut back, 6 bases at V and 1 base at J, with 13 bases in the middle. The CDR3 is CASSRGRGSYNEQFF. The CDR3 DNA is TGTGCCAGCAGTCGGGGCAGGGGATCCTACAATGAGCAGTTCTTC.

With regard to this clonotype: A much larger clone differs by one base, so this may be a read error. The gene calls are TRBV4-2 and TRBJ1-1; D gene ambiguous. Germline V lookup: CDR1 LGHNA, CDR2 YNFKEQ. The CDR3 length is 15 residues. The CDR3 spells CVSSQASNWRAEAFF. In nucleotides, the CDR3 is TGTGTCAGCAGCCAAGCGTCCAATTGGCGGGCTGAAGCTTTCTTT.

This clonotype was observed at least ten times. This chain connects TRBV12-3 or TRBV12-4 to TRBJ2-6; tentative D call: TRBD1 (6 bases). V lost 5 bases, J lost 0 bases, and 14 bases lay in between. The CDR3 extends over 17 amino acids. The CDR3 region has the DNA TGTGCCAGCAGTCCCCAGGGGCAGTACTCTGGGGCCAACGTCCTGACTTTC. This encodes CASSPQGQYSGANVLTF.

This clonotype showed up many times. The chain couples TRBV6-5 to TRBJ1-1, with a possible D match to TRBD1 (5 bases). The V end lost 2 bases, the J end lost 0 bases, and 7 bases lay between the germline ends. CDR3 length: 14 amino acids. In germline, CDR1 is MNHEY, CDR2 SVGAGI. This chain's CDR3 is CASSYGQMNTEAFF. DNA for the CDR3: TGTGCCAGCAGTTACGGACAAATGAACACTGAAGCTTTCTTT.

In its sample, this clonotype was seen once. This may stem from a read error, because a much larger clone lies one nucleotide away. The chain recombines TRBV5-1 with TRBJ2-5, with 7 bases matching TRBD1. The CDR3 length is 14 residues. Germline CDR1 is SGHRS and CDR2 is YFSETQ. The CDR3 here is CASSLESGGETHYF. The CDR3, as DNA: TGCGCCAGCAGCTTGGAGTCAGGGGGAGAGACCCATTACTTC.

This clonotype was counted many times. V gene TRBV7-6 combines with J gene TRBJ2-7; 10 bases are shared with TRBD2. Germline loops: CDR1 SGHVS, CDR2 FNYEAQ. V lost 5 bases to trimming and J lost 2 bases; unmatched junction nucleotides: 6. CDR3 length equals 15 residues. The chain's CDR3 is CASSPQAGGAYEQYF. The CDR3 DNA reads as TGTGCCAGCAGCCCACAAGCGGGAGGGGCCTACGAGCAGTACTTC.

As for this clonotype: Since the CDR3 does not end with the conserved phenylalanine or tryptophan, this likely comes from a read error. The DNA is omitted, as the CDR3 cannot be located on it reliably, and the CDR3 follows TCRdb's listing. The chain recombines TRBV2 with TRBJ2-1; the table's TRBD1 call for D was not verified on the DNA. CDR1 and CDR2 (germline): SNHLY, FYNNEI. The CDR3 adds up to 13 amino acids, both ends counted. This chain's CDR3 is CASGRQGVNEQLS.

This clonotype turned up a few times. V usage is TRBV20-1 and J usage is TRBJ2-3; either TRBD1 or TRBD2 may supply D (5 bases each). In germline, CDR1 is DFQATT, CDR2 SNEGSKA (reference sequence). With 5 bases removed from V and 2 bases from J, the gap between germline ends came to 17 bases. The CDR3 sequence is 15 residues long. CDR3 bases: TGCAGTGCTGGGCTCCCGGGACCAAACACAGATACGCAGTATTTT. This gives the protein CSAGLPGPNTDTQYF.